Below are 7 T cell receptor beta chains sequenced from a single sample in a study of Graves' ophthalmopathy and Graves' hyperthyroidism. TCR beta CDR3 amplification used RNA transcripts. Following a first-round RT-PCR that used HTBI primers, a second-round multiplex PCR was carried out. Via MiXCR, TCRdb re-called the multiplex PCR reads, giving one row per CDR3 protein. The sample shows 170,000 or so distinct CDR3 sequences, less than 45% of them seen only once. Sequenced: peripheral blood. The source of these receptors is a woman in her thirties or forties with Graves' ophthalmopathy.

This clonotype was observed at least ten times. The J gene is TRBJ2-7, the V gene TRBV6-5; 8 positions match TRBD1. CDR3 length: 17 amino acids. V gave up 2 bases and J gave up 4 bases; unmatched junction bases: 13. The germline CDR1 and CDR2 sequences are MNHEY and SVGAGI. Here the CDR3 DNA reads TGTGCCAGCAGTTACGCCCCCGACAGGGGATACGTTTACGAGCAGTACTTC. This sequence encodes CASSYAPDRGYVYEQYF.

This clonotype was seen many times. The chain is built from TRBV12-3 or TRBV12-4 and TRBJ2-5, with TRBD1 matching over 8 bases. This CDR3 region has 14 residues. The V segment lost 4 bases and the J segment 7 bases; nucleotides outside the gene matches: 8. CDR3 in DNA: TGTGCCAGCAGTTCCCGGGACAGGTCGGCGACCCAGTACTTC. It codes for CASSSRDRSATQYF.

The V call is TRBV12-3 or TRBV12-4, the J call TRBJ2-5, with D perhaps matching TRBD1 or TRBD2 (5 bases each). Trimming took 5 bases from V and 7 from J, leaving 20 bases between them. The CDR3 has 15 residues. CDR3 nucleotides: TGTGCCAGCAGTCCCCCGACGGGGCCCCTTGTGACCCAGTACTTC. Translating it yields CASSPPTGPLVTQYF.

In its sample, this clonotype was seen once. The chain couples TRBV7-8 to TRBJ2-7; D could derive from TRBD1 or TRBD2 (5 bases each). V dropped 8 bases and J dropped 6 bases, with 20 bases sitting between them. Germline V lookup: CDR1 SGHVS, CDR2 FQNEAQ. This CDR3 comprises 14 residues. CDR3 coding DNA: TGTGCCAGCGGCCCAGAGGCAGGGAGAGGCGAGCAGTACTTC. Translated, it gives CASGPEAGRGEQYF.

This clonotype has only a few counts. The chain links TRBV12-3 or TRBV12-4 to TRBJ2-5; TRBD2 is a possible D gene (6 bases). Trimming shortened V by 7 bases and J by 4 bases, and 13 bases separated the two germline ends. The CDR3 runs to 13 residues. CDR3 amino acids: CASNTPGGETQYF. As DNA, the CDR3 is TGTGCCAGCAACACCCCCGGGGGAGAGACCCAGTACTTC.

Many counts were recorded for this clonotype. The chain uses TRBV19 and TRBJ1-1; D call uncertain. The CDR3 contains 15 residues. The germline gives CDR1 LNHDA, CDR2 SQIVND (reference sequence). Trimming removed 2 bases at V and 5 bases at J, with 15 bases between. The CDR3 DNA follows: TGTGCCAGTAGTATATCGGGGTTAGTGCGGACTGAAGCTTTCTTT. This codes for CASSISGLVRTEAFF.

Many counts were recorded for this clonotype. The chain carries TRBV28 and TRBJ2-5; 9 bases align to TRBD2. This CDR3 is 15 amino acids long. J gave up 5 bases and V 3 bases, and 7 bases lay outside the gene matches. Germline values: CDR1 MDHEN, CDR2 SYDVKM. The CDR3 is CASSFRGGARETQYF. The CDR3 DNA is TGTGCCAGCAGTTTTCGCGGGGGGGCCCGGGAGACCCAGTACTTC.